The 5 T cell receptor beta chains given below trace back to one sample, sequenced in a study of Graves' ophthalmopathy and Graves' hyperthyroidism. As the template, RNA transcripts were used to amplify TCR beta CDR3 regions. Scientists carried out first-round RT-PCR using HTBI primers and then a second-round multiplex PCR. TCRdb re-derived calls from the multiplex PCR reads in MiXCR, one entry per CDR3 protein. The sample shows hundreds of thousands of distinct CDR3 sequences, roughly two fifths of them seen only once. Sequencing was carried out using peripheral blood. These receptors came from an adult man with Graves' ophthalmopathy.

The CDR3 DNA reads TGTGCCAGCAGCTCGTCGACAGGAGGACTCGAAAAACTGTTTTTT. Translation: CASSSSTGGLEKLFF. The genes are TRBV7-9 and TRBJ1-4; D perhaps matches TRBD1 (6 bases). The germline CDR1 and CDR2 sequences are SEHNR and FQNEAQ (reference sequence). The CDR3 is 15 amino acids. Between the trimmed V and J ends, which lost 4 bases and 8 bases, there was a span of 17 bases.

The rearrangement uses TRBV20-1 and TRBJ2-5; no definite D call. The V end lost 0 bases, the J end lost 1 base, and 12 bases lay between the germline ends. Germline V CDR1 and CDR2: DFQATT, SNEGSKA (reference sequence). The CDR3 loop spans 15 amino acids. The CDR3 DNA follows: TGCAGTGCTAGAGATCCTTTAAGGGTCCAAGAGACCCAGTACTTC. Amino acids: CSARDPLRVQETQYF.

V and J are TRBV10-3 and TRBJ1-1, with D perhaps TRBD1 (5 bases). CDR3 length: 13 residues. The germline V gene has CDR1 ENHRY and CDR2 SYGVKD. With 10 bases removed from V and 3 bases from J, the gap between germline ends came to 15 bases. The chain's CDR3 is CASSDSYYTEAFF. CDR3 bases: TGTGCCAGCAGCGACAGTTACTACACTGAAGCTTTCTTT.

J is TRBJ2-1 and V is TRBV7-9; D is undetermined. CDR1 and CDR2 (germline): SEHNR, FQNEAQ (reference sequence). There are 14 residues in the CDR3. V was cut by 1 base and J by 10 bases, with 14 bases left in between. The CDR3 protein is CASSLDGSLEEQFF. The CDR3 coding sequence is TGTGCCAGCAGCTTAGATGGCAGCCTCGAGGAGCAGTTCTTC.

This clonotype was counted between two and nine times. V and J are TRBV7-9 and TRBJ2-5, with D perhaps TRBD1 (6 bases). Deletions cut 2 bases from V and 0 bases from J, with 19 bases between. The CDR3 has 18 amino acids. Germline-derived CDR1 and CDR2 are SEHNR and FQNEAQ (reference sequence). CDR3 residues: CASSLIGGPGAYQETQYF. Written as DNA, the CDR3 is TGTGCCAGCAGCTTAATTGGGGGACCAGGGGCGTACCAAGAGACCCAGTACTTC.